Below, one TCR beta chain is given with its context. Its antigen is as yet unknown. This entry is derived from a study of cytomegalovirus exposure and HLA in healthy donors. This CDR3 region has 16 residues. The ends lost 2 bases at V and 7 bases at J; junction bases unmatched: 9. The V gene's germline CDR1 is SGDLS and CDR2 YYNGEE. 13 Jbeta primers and 60 Vbeta primers were used for the PCR. Assay: immunoSEQ multiplex PCR; the TCRdb copy retains only in-frame clones and omits some. Found here are nearly 110,000 clones, about 70% of them singletons; the top ten hold approximately 2.8%. Notes on the study in general: What a later analysis showed was that several of the most significant clusters appeared linked to common viral pathogens. A classifier reportedly called cytomegalovirus status with high sensitivity and specificity. In a later analysis, productive TCRs from donors in an Asian-associated ancestry cluster reportedly carried fewer N-insertions than the cohort mean. Cytomegalovirus association was listed for 164 TCR beta chains.

This clonotype was obtained from a female donor in good health and CMV-seronegative. The rearrangement links TRBV9 to TRBJ2-1; 10 positions match TRBD2. The sequenced material came from PBMCs. CDR3 DNA sequence: TGTGCCAGCAGCGTTACAGCGGGAGGGCCCAGAAATGAGCAGTTCTTC. It encodes CASSVTAGGPRNEQFF.